These 27 T cell receptor beta chains share one sample of origin, sequenced in a study of shared clonotypes between healthy human individuals. Clones were read by immunoSEQ multiplex PCR, and TCRdb kept only the in-frame ones, dropping some. The repertoire has about 1.5 million clones, 98% of them found once; the top ten carry roughly 0.42%. The sample was naive CD4+ T cells sorted from blood. As for subset: CD45RA+ positively selected. The receptors originated from a man aged 25-45 years in good health.

With regard to this clone: Other DNA sequences within the sample encode an identical CDR3. The chain combines TRBV5-1 with TRBJ2-1; 9 nucleotides agree with TRBD2. Per the germline V gene, CDR1 is SGHRS and CDR2 is YFSETQ. The CDR3 totals 15 residues. Losses at the gene ends were 0 bases for V and 4 bases for J; bases not matched to a gene: 2. CDR3 DNA sequence: TGCGCCAGCAGCTTGGGGCTAGCGGGATACAATGAGCAGTTCTTC. Encoded protein: CASSLGLAGYNEQFF.

The genes are TRBV7-9 and TRBJ2-3; TRBD2 is a possible D gene (5 bases). The CDR3 consists of 16 residues. Trimming pared 5 bases from V and 1 base from J, leaving 16 bases between. Germline CDR1 is SEHNR and CDR2 is FQNEAQ (reference sequence). The CDR3 loop is CASSRASSRGTDTQYF. CDR3 in DNA: TGTGCCAGCAGCCGGGCCTCATCGAGGGGCACAGATACGCAGTATTTT. The whole variable domain, filled in from reference TRBV7-9 and TRBJ2-3, reads DTGVSQNPRHKITKRGQNVTFRCDPISEHNRLYWYRQTLGQGPEFLTYFQNEAQLEKSRLLSDRFSAERPKGSFSTLEIQRTEQGDSAMYLCASSRASSRGTDTQYFGPGTRLTVL.

The chain carries TRBV28 and TRBJ2-1, with D hard to call. The CDR3 contains 13 residues. Germline lookup yields CDR1 MDHEN and CDR2 SYDVKM. Trimming removed 6 bases from V and 3 bases from J, with 9 bases in between. The CDR3 DNA reads TGTGCCAGCAGGCTCGACCGCTACAATGAGCAGTTCTTC. It codes for CASRLDRYNEQFF.

The chain is built from TRBV5-4 and TRBJ2-3; 8 bases match TRBD1. The length of the CDR3 is 16 residues. V lost 5 bases and J lost 2; bases outside the gene matches: 10. Germline V gene sequence: CDR1 SGHNT, CDR2 YYREEE (reference sequence). CDR3 sequence: CASRDLRQGSTDTQYF. As DNA, the CDR3 is TGTGCCAGCAGGGACCTCAGACAGGGGTCCACAGATACGCAGTATTTT.

V is TRBV18 and J is TRBJ2-7; 14 nucleotides match TRBD2. The CDR3 has 15 residues. Germline assignment: CDR1 KGHSH and CDR2 LQKENI. The V and J ends lost 6 bases and 6 bases, in that order; junction bases with no gene match: 7. The chain's CDR3 is CASSAAGTSGSEQYF. CDR3 coding DNA: TGTGCCAGCTCGGCCGCAGGGACTAGCGGGAGCGAGCAGTACTTC.

The CDR3 DNA follows: TGCGCCAGCAGCTCAGAAATAGCGGGAACGAACACCGGGGAGCTGTTTTTT. This encodes CASSSEIAGTNTGELFF. The chain combines TRBV5-1 with TRBJ2-2; 8 positions match TRBD2. Trimming removed 3 bases from V and 0 bases from J; junction bases left unmatched: 7. The germline CDR1 and CDR2 sequences are SGHRS and YFSETQ. The length of the CDR3 is 17 residues.

This chain uses TRBV2 with TRBJ2-7, with TRBD1 identical over 7 bases. With 6 bases clipped from V and 3 bases from J, the junction kept 8 bases outside the gene matches. The V gene's germline CDR1 is SNHLY and CDR2 FYNNEI. The CDR3 is 14 residues long. The CDR3 region has the DNA TGTGCCAGCAGGGTAAGACAGGGCGGCTACGAGCAGTACTTC. Amino acid sequence: CASRVRQGGYEQYF. Using reference TRBV2 and TRBJ2-7 for the parts outside the CDR3, the full variable domain is EPEVTQTPSHQVTQMGQEVILRCVPISNHLYFYWYRQILGQKVEFLVSFYNNEISEKSEIFDDQFSVERPDGSNFTLKIRSTKLEDSAMYFCASRVRQGGYEQYFGPGTRLTVT.

On this clone: The same CDR3 can be traced to other DNA sequences in this sample. The chain has TRBV18 and TRBJ2-7; the match to TRBD1 covers 9 bases. V trimming: 3 bases; J trimming: 2 bases; junction bases outside the gene matches: 5. Germline-derived CDR1 and CDR2 are KGHSH and LQKENI. The CDR3 is 15 amino acids. For the CDR3, the DNA is TGTGCCAGCTCACCGGGACAGGGAGACCCCTACGAGCAGTACTTC. Translation: CASSPGQGDPYEQYF.

This clone was observed a handful of times. CDR3 in DNA: TGCGCCAGCAGCTTGGATCTAGTCAATACGCAGTATTTT. Translating gives CASSLDLVNTQYF. The genes are TRBV5-1 and TRBJ2-3; no firm D call. CDR3 size: 13 residues. V was shortened by 0 bases and J by 7 bases, with 9 bases between the two germline ends. Germline CDR1 is SGHRS and CDR2 is YFSETQ.

J is TRBJ2-2 and V is TRBV5-1; 13 bases map to TRBD2. The CDR3 has 16 amino acids. V gave up 0 bases and J gave up 8 bases; unmatched junction bases: 4. From germline, CDR1 is SGHRS and CDR2 YFSETQ. Here the CDR3 reads CASSLGLAGGEGELFF. Here the CDR3 DNA reads TGCGCCAGCAGCTTGGGACTAGCGGGAGGTGAAGGGGAGCTGTTTTTT.

The V gene is TRBV7-2, the J gene TRBJ1-5; possibly TRBD1 for D (6 bases). The germline V and J ends were trimmed by 2 bases and 2 bases, with 13 bases remaining between them. Germline values: CDR1 SGHTA, CDR2 FQGNSA. The CDR3 sequence is 16 residues long. CDR3 bases: TGTGCCAGCAGCTTAAGACAGACAGGAGGCAATCAGCCCCAGCATTTT. Translated: CASSLRQTGGNQPQHF.

The genes are TRBV5-6 and TRBJ2-3, with D tentatively TRBD1 (6 bases). The CDR3 has 17 amino acids. V lost 1 base and J 2 bases, leaving 17 bases between the germline ends. The V gene's germline CDR1 is SGHDT and CDR2 YYEEEE. The CDR3 spells CASSLNVGTPNTDTQYF. CDR3 nucleotide sequence: TGTGCCAGCAGCTTGAATGTAGGGACACCAAACACAGATACGCAGTATTTT.

The chain recombines TRBV7-6 with TRBJ2-1; D is perhaps TRBD1 or TRBD2 (5 bases each). CDR3 length equals 16 residues. V lost 5 bases and J 7 bases, leaving 21 bases between the germline ends. Germline V gene data show CDR1 as SGHVS and CDR2 as FNYEAQ. The CDR3 DNA is TGTGCCAGCAGCCCCAGGGCGGAGGAGGCGCGAAATGAGCAGTTCTTC. It encodes CASSPRAEEARNEQFF.

The rearrangement uses TRBV7-2 and TRBJ2-4, with D perhaps given as TRBD1 or TRBD2 (6 bases each). V lost 5 bases to trimming and J lost 1 base, with 15 bases between them. Germline loops: CDR1 SGHTA, CDR2 FQGNSA. This CDR3 is 16 amino acids long. The chain's CDR3 is CASSPGWGAAKNIQYF. The CDR3 bases are TGTGCCAGCAGCCCCGGGTGGGGGGCGGCCAAAAACATTCAGTACTTC.

The J gene is TRBJ2-1, the V gene TRBV2, with TRBD2 identical over 7 bases. Looked up from germline, CDR1 is SNHLY and CDR2 is FYNNEI. Unmatched junction bases numbered 0, after V lost 3 bases and J lost 4 bases. The CDR3 loop spans 13 amino acids. The CDR3 here is CASSEREYNEQFF. CDR3 nucleotide sequence: TGTGCCAGCAGTGAGCGGGAGTACAATGAGCAGTTCTTC. Looking up the rest from reference TRBV2 and TRBJ2-1 gives the full variable domain: EPEVTQTPSHQVTQMGQEVILRCVPISNHLYFYWYRQILGQKVEFLVSFYNNEISEKSEIFDDQFSVERPDGSNFTLKIRSTKLEDSAMYFCASSEREYNEQFFGPGTRLTVL.

This chain connects TRBV5-1 to TRBJ2-1; 14 positions match TRBD2. The trim removed 3 bases at V and 8 bases at J, leaving 4 bases unmatched. This CDR3 has 15 amino acids. Germline V lookup: CDR1 SGHRS, CDR2 YFSETQ. The CDR3 sequence is CASSYGLAGGDEQFF. In DNA, the CDR3 is TGCGCCAGCAGCTACGGACTAGCGGGAGGCGATGAGCAGTTCTTC.

This rearrangement joins TRBV30 to TRBJ2-3, with 11 bases lining up with TRBD2. The CDR3 has 17 amino acids. Germline CDR1 reads GTSNPN; CDR2 reads SVGIG (reference sequence). After removal of 3 bases from V and 0 bases from J, the junction contained 8 bases not matched to a gene. DNA for the CDR3: TGTGCCTGGAGACTAGCGGGAGTATATGGCAGCACAGATACGCAGTATTTT. Residues: CAWRLAGVYGSTDTQYF.

The chain links TRBV18 to TRBJ2-3; perhaps TRBD2 as D (5 bases). Trimming shortened V by 5 bases and J by 0 bases, and 12 bases separated the two germline ends. Germline V gene lookup returns CDR1 KGHSH and CDR2 LQKENI. This CDR3 is 15 amino acids long. The CDR3 reads CASSSRRTSTDTQYF. CDR3 in DNA: TGTGCCAGCTCAAGTCGACGGACTAGCACAGATACGCAGTATTTT.

V and J are TRBV5-6 and TRBJ1-1; TRBD1 aligns across 11 bases. CDR3 length equals 17 residues. Germline values: CDR1 SGHDT, CDR2 YYEEEE. Germline trimming cut 4 bases from V and 2 bases from J; bases unmatched to any gene: 10. The CDR3 DNA reads as TGTGCCAGCAGCGGCCGGGACAGGGGGGCATATAACACTGAAGCTTTCTTT. Translated: CASSGRDRGAYNTEAFF.

The V call is TRBV6-4, the J call TRBJ1-1; 10 nucleotides line up with TRBD1. The CDR3 is 14 residues long. Per germline, CDR1 MRHNA and CDR2 SNTAGT. Trimming removed 6 bases from V and 3 bases from J; junction bases left unmatched: 4. CDR3 loop: CASRGQGFYTEAFF. In nucleotides, the CDR3 is TGTGCCAGCAGGGGACAGGGGTTCTACACTGAAGCTTTCTTT.

This chain joins TRBV7-6 and TRBJ2-5, with a possible D match to TRBD1 (5 bases). CDR1 and CDR2 from the germline V gene are SGHVS and FNYEAQ. V lost 4 bases and J lost 5, with 11 bases in between. CDR3 length: 13 residues. The CDR3 DNA follows: TGTGCCAGCAGCTCCAGGGTTGCGGAGACCCAGTACTTC. This translates into CASSSRVAETQYF.

The chain is built from TRBV7-2 and TRBJ2-1; 15 nucleotides agree with TRBD2. The trim removed 3 bases at V and 4 bases at J, leaving 10 bases unmatched. The CDR3 is made up of 19 amino acids. The germline CDR1 and CDR2 sequences are SGHTA and FQGNSA. CDR3 residues: CASSLAGTSGRKRYNEQFF. The CDR3 bases are TGTGCCAGCAGCTTGGCGGGGACTAGCGGGAGGAAAAGGTACAATGAGCAGTTCTTC.

The gene calls are TRBV9 and TRBJ2-1; 8 bases are shared with TRBD2. Germline V gene sequence: CDR1 SGDLS, CDR2 YYNGEE. This CDR3 spans 15 amino acids. Trimming removed 4 bases from V and 9 bases from J; junction bases left unmatched: 12. The CDR3 DNA follows: TGTGCCAGCAGCCCGGGCCAGCGGGAGTCCGGTGAGCAGTTCTTC. It yields the protein CASSPGQRESGEQFF.

The chain recombines TRBV19 with TRBJ2-2, with D perhaps TRBD1 (5 bases). Per germline, CDR1 LNHDA and CDR2 SQIVND (reference sequence). The CDR3 is 16 residues long. Trimming left V 3 bases short and J 0 bases short, with 11 bases between. The CDR3 DNA reads as TGTGCCAGTAGTATCTGGGGCCGATCGAACACCGGGGAGCTGTTTTTT. Protein product: CASSIWGRSNTGELFF.

This chain uses TRBV28 with TRBJ1-5; D is ambiguous. Germline assignment: CDR1 MDHEN and CDR2 SYDVKM. V was trimmed by 6 bases and J by 3 bases, leaving 12 bases between them. This CDR3 is 14 amino acids long. The CDR3 DNA follows: TGTGCCAGCAGCTTCCCCAGTTACAATCAGCCCCAGCATTTT. This sequence encodes CASSFPSYNQPQHF.

The chain combines TRBV11-2 with TRBJ2-7; TRBD2 might be the D (6 bases). CDR3 length: 15 amino acids. The V gene lost 5 bases and the J gene lost 1 base, with 15 bases spanning the gap. The V gene's germline CDR1 is SGHAT and CDR2 FQNNGV. CDR3 loop: CASSPWRGWSYEQYF. CDR3 DNA: TGTGCCAGCAGCCCCTGGAGGGGATGGTCCTACGAGCAGTACTTC.

This clone was detected only once. V usage is TRBV19 and J usage is TRBJ2-1; 8 nucleotides align to TRBD2. Trimming took 10 bases from V and 9 from J; bases not matched to a gene: 11. The V gene's germline CDR1 is LNHDA and CDR2 SQIVND (reference sequence). CDR3 length equals 13 residues. The CDR3 loop is CATATSAASEQFF. In DNA, the CDR3 is TGTGCCACGGCGACTAGCGCTGCAAGTGAGCAGTTCTTC.